These 31 T cell receptor delta chains share one sample of origin, sequenced in a study of γδ T cells in repeated Plasmodium falciparum infection. Gammadelta T cells were flow-sorted from PBMC into Vgamma9/Vdelta2+ and Vdelta2-negative populations for bulk analysis. TCRdb re-called the multiplex PCR reads via CATT. The table has approximately 93,000 delta-chain clones, 0.95% to 1% seen once; the top ten hold more than 9%. Material for sequencing was gamma-delta T cells from blood. Receptors originate from a pool of human donors (malaria-infected and uninfected, not separated).

This clone was found a few times. The protein that TCRdb holds for this DNA derives from a much larger clone and differs from the translated DNA at residue 22, which likely indicates a read error; the protein shown here is translated from the DNA. CDR3 protein: CALGELMRQTIKKKGVLSGGYKDPDKLIF. CDR3 sequence (DNA): TGTGCTCTTGGGGAACTCATGAGACAAACTATTAAAAAAAAAGGCGTCCTATCTGGGGGATACAAGGACCCCGATAAACTCATCTTT. The chain joins TRDV1 to TRDJ1, with 11 bases identical to TRDD3. No J gene is reported in TCRdb; it was inferred here by comparing the DNA with germline. The CDR3 spans 29 residues. J lost 3 bases, V lost 0 bases, and 42 bases had no gene match. Germline V gene sequence: CDR1 TSWWSYY, CDR2 QGS.

Concerning this clone itself: It differs at one base from a far larger clone, so likely a read error. Other DNA variants within this sample encode the same CDR3. The J gene went uncalled, whereas the V gene is TRDV2; the DNA was not used to check the table's D call, TRDD3. In germline, CDR1 is GEAIGNYY, CDR2 EKD. The CDR3 length is 17 residues. The CDR3 bases are TGTGCCTGTGACACCGCGGGGGATTGGGTGAGGACCGATAAACTCATCTTC. Its translation is CACDTAGDWVRTDKLIF.

As to this clone: TCRdb records a much larger clone's protein for this DNA, with a difference at residue 9 that likely arises from a read error; the protein given is the translation of the DNA. Other nucleotide sequences from this sample produce the same CDR3. CDR3 DNA sequence: TGTGCTCTTGGGGAACGTCCTGTAGCGTGGGGATACCTATTAGGACAACTGTACACCGATAAACTCATCTTT. Its protein is CALGERPVAWGYLLGQLYTDKLIF. This sequence joins TRDV1 and TRDJ1; the match to TRDD3 covers 8 bases. The CDR3 length is 24 residues. Germline CDR1 reads TSWWSYY; CDR2 reads QGS. With 1 base clipped from V and 0 bases from J, the junction kept 28 bases outside the gene matches.

This clone was counted a few times. This probably arose from a read error, given a far larger clone one base away. Other DNA sequences from this sample encode an identical CDR3 as well. CDR3 coding DNA: TGTGCCTGTGACGGAGGTACTGGGGGACGGTACACCGATAAACTCATCTTC. Protein: CACDGGTGGRYTDKLIF. Called V gene: TRDV2; the J gene was not called; the D segment call TRDD3 is taken from the table without a DNA check. CDR3 size: 17 residues. Germline values: CDR1 GEAIGNYY, CDR2 EKD.

In regard to this clone: One base separates it from a far larger clone, so it is likely a read error. This sample also contains other DNA sequences that code for the same CDR3. The chain joins TRDV2 to TRDJ2; 12 bases agree with TRDD3. The J gene is not listed in TCRdb, so it was assigned here from a DNA match to germline. With 0 bases clipped from V and 6 bases from J, the junction kept 4 bases outside the gene matches. The CDR3 sequence is 16 residues long. From germline, CDR1 is GEAIGNYY and CDR2 EKD. The CDR3 loop is CACDTVSGGYAAQLFF. Here the CDR3 DNA reads TGTGCCTGTGACACCGTATCTGGGGGATACGCAGCACAACTCTTCTTT.

In this sample, this clone turned up many times. This probably arose from a read error, given a far larger clone one base away. Within the sample, other DNA sequences also encode this same CDR3. The V call is TRDV2, the J call TRDJ1; the match to TRDD3 covers 11 bases. No J gene is reported in TCRdb; it was inferred here by comparing the DNA with germline. The V gene's germline CDR1 is GEAIGNYY and CDR2 EKD. With V trimmed by 7 bases and J by 3 bases, 24 bases remained unmatched. This CDR3 has 20 amino acids. The CDR3: CACDPLYVTGGYTSSDKLIF. CDR3 nucleotide sequence: TGTGCCTGCGACCCGCTTTATGTTACTGGGGGATATACTTCATCCGATAAACTCATCTTT.

Concerning this clone itself: It differs at one base from a far larger clone, so likely a read error. The sample has other DNA sequences that encode this CDR3 too. The V and J genes are TRDV1 and TRDJ1; TRDD3 matches at 9 bases. TCRdb gives no J gene; it was assigned here by matching the DNA to germline. The CDR3 sequence is 22 residues long. The trim removed 5 bases at V and 0 bases at J, leaving 25 bases unmatched. Germline lookup yields CDR1 TSWWSYY and CDR2 QGS. The CDR3 DNA reads as TGTGCTCTTGGGTCGCAATCCTACGACCGGGGATACGTCCGGGAGAACACCGATAAACTCATCTTT. It is translated as CALGSQSYDRGYVRENTDKLIF.

As to this clone: TCRdb attributes to this sequence the protein of a much larger clone, which differs from the DNA translation at residue 20; a read error is likely, and the protein displayed is translated from the DNA. This rearrangement joins TRDV1 to TRDJ1, with TRDD3 matching 11 bases. The germline CDR1 and CDR2 sequences are TSWWSYY and QGS. The CDR3 is made up of 22 amino acids. CDR3 in amino acids: CALGERGTGGYGSNGCPMKPIF. In DNA form, the CDR3 reads TGTGCTCTTGGGGAACGTGGTACTGGGGGATATGGGTCGAATGGTTGTCCGATGAAACCCATCTTT.

Concerning this clone: TCRdb pairs this DNA with a much larger clone's protein that differs at residue 13, likely a read error; the protein shown was translated from the DNA. The chain recombines TRDV2 with TRDJ2, with 13 nucleotides matching TRDD3. In the absence of a J gene in TCRdb, the DNA was matched to germline to assign it here. The CDR3 has 23 amino acids. Germline assignment: CDR1 GEAIGNYY and CDR2 EKD. J gave up 6 bases and V 3 bases, and 27 bases lay outside the gene matches. The CDR3 sequence is CACDRLLGDTPHSKPVGAAQLFF. Written as DNA, the CDR3 is TGTGCCTGTGACCGCCTACTGGGGGATACGCCCCACAGTAAACCGGTCGGCGCAGCACAACTCTTCTTT.

This clone was detected ten times or more. This chain uses TRDV2 with TRDJ1; the D gene is possibly TRDD3 (5 bases). V dropped 1 base and J dropped 0 bases, with 17 bases sitting between them. This CDR3 has 17 amino acids. In germline, CDR1 is GEAIGNYY, CDR2 EKD. The CDR3 bases are TGTGCCTGTGACACAAACGGGGGCCCCCCGTACACCGATAAACTCATCTTT. Residues: CACDTNGGPPYTDKLIF.

This clone has just a few counts. Given a far larger clone just one base away, this is likely a sequencing read error. This sample includes further DNA sequences coding for the same CDR3. The V gene is TRDV1, the J gene TRDJ1; a possible D gene is TRDD3 (7 bases). The J gene was missing in TCRdb and was found by matching the end of the DNA to germline. The CDR3 is 25 residues long. Trimming cost V 3 bases and J 1 base, with 42 bases left between them. Germline V gives CDR1 TSWWSYY, CDR2 QGS. The CDR3 spells CALGDRGVWSFPLGQGVPRTDKLIF. The CDR3 DNA reads TGTGCTCTTGGGGACAGAGGAGTCTGGTCCTTCCCACTGGGGCAAGGGGTTCCACGCACCGATAAACTCATCTTT.

This clone was detected only a few times. This likely stems from a read error, as it lies one base from a far larger clone. Other DNA sequences in this specimen translate into the identical CDR3. The rearrangement uses TRDV1 and TRDJ2; 8 nucleotides agree with TRDD3. TCRdb is silent on the J gene; assignment here came from matching the DNA to germline. V trimming: 0 bases; J trimming: 5 bases; junction bases outside the gene matches: 14. Germline CDR1 and CDR2: TSWWSYY and QGS. This CDR3 is 19 amino acids long. Here the CDR3 DNA reads TGTGCTCTTGGGGAACTAGACCGTCCTGGGGATACAGTCACAGCACAACTCTTCTTT. The encoded protein is CALGELDRPGDTVTAQLFF.

This clone showed up many times. The CDR3 reads CALGERPSPGGHTDKLIF. The CDR3 DNA follows: TGTGCTCTTGGGGAAAGACCTTCCCCCGGGGGACATACCGATAAACTCATCTTT. The chain carries TRDV1 and TRDJ1, with D perhaps assigned TRDD2 or TRDD3 (6 bases each). The CDR3 is 18 amino acids. Germline CDR1 and CDR2: TSWWSYY and QGS. Between the trimmed V and J ends, which lost 2 bases and 2 bases, there was a span of 21 bases.

This clone was seen repeatedly, ten times or more. This likely stems from a read error, as it lies one base from a far larger clone. The chain combines TRDV1 with TRDJ1; D possibly corresponds to TRDD2 (6 bases). No J gene was available from TCRdb, and it was assigned here by a germline match of the DNA. Trimming pared 6 bases from V and 7 bases from J, leaving 27 bases between. Germline V CDR1 and CDR2: TSWWSYY, QGS. CDR3 length equals 17 residues. CDR3 sequence reads: CALGDFLKKPGALKLIF. CDR3 DNA sequence: TGTGCTCTTGGCGACTTCCTGAAGAAGCCGGGAGCTCTTAAACTCATCTTT.

Notes on this clone: The protein that TCRdb holds for this DNA derives from a much larger clone and differs from the translated DNA at residue 5, which likely indicates a read error; the protein shown here is translated from the DNA. The gene calls are TRDV2 and TRDJ1, with a tentative D call TRDD3 (6 bases). CDR1 GEAIGNYY and CDR2 EKD come from the germline V gene. Trimming stripped 5 bases from V and 1 base from J, with 19 bases between. CDR3 size: 16 residues. CDR3 in amino acids: CACACTGKDFTDKLIF. In nucleotides, the CDR3 is TGTGCCTGTGCGTGTACTGGGAAAGACTTCACCGATAAACTCATCTTT.

This clone was observed a handful of times. With a far larger clone one base away, a read error is the likely cause. The same CDR3 also results from other DNA sequences found in this sample. CDR3 nucleotide sequence: TGTGCCTGTGACACCGTGTACGTAGGGGATCGCCGAGGGTTAGCGACCCATAAACTCATCTTT. Translation gives CACDTVYVGDRRGLATHKLIF. The V gene is TRDV2, the J gene TRDJ1, with a possible D match to TRDD3 (6 bases). V was cut by 0 bases and J by 6 bases, with 34 bases left in between. This CDR3 spans 21 amino acids. Germline-derived CDR1 and CDR2 are GEAIGNYY and EKD.

This clone was detected only a few times. The protein recorded in TCRdb matches a much larger clone and deviates from this DNA's translation at residue 14, suggesting a read error; the protein here is obtained by translating the DNA. The gene calls are TRDV1 and TRDJ1; TRDD3 agrees at 10 bases. The J gene, missing from TCRdb, was assigned here through DNA to germline matching. The CDR3 is 18 amino acids. Germline assignment: CDR1 TSWWSYY and CDR2 QGS. The CDR3 coding sequence is TGTGCTCTTGGGGTCCCCCTCGGGGGGATACGGTTCACCGGTAAACTCATCTTT. This sequence encodes CALGVPLGGIRFTGKLIF.

This clone was counted between two and nine times. TCRdb lists the protein of a much larger clone for this DNA, which differs at residue 5, so this is likely a read error; the protein given here is translated from the DNA itself. The chain uses TRDV2 and TRDJ1, with 8 bases fitting TRDD3. V was pared by 1 base and J by 0 bases, with 6 bases of the junction left unmatched. The CDR3 is 16 amino acids. Germline CDR1 is GEAIGNYY and CDR2 is EKD. The chain's CDR3 is CACDTILLGDTDKLIF. CDR3 sequence (DNA): TGTGCCTGTGACACTATTCTACTGGGGGACACCGATAAACTCATCTTT.

As regards this clone: This probably arose from a read error, given a far larger clone one base away. At the DNA level, this CDR3 is encoded by other sequences in the same sample as well. The V gene was identified as TRDV1, while no J gene was called; TRDD3, the table's D call, was not compared with the DNA. The germline V gene encodes CDR1 TSWWSYY and CDR2 QGS. The CDR3 contains 21 residues. The CDR3 loop is CALGLLPDVLGDQPNTDKLIF. For the CDR3, the DNA is TGTGCTCTTGGGCTCCTTCCTGACGTACTGGGGGACCAACCTAACACCGATAAACTCATTTTT.

A few counts support this clone. The translation of this DNA and the TCRdb protein of a much larger clone differ at residue 6, probably owing to a read error; the protein shown here is translated from the DNA. The gene calls are TRDV2 and TRDJ1, with 12 bases aligning to TRDD3. The CDR3 runs 18 residues. Germline-derived CDR1 and CDR2 are GEAIGNYY and EKD. J was trimmed by 1 base and V by 1 base; bases with no gene match: 9. The CDR3 region is CACDTPGTGGYRTDKLIF. The DNA for the CDR3 is TGTGCCTGTGACACGCCTGGGACTGGGGGATACCGCACCGATAAACTCATCTTT.

A word on this clone: This DNA's translation differs at residue 8 from TCRdb's protein, which comes from a much larger clone; a read error is likely, and the protein shown is translated from the DNA. The rearrangement joins TRDV2 to TRDJ1; D remains ambiguous. Trimming shortened V by 0 bases and J by 4 bases, and 29 bases separated the two germline ends. The CDR3 extends over 20 amino acids. Germline CDR1 GEAIGNYY, CDR2 EKD. This CDR3 reads CACDTILPSPQNYYGDKLIF. In DNA form, the CDR3 reads TGTGCCTGTGACACCATCCTGCCCAGCCCCCAAAACTACTACGGCGATAAACTCATCTTT.

This clone is classed as medium-sized. The chain has TRDV2 and TRDJ1, with TRDD3 matching 8 bases. The CDR3 runs 17 residues. V lost 3 bases, J lost 0 bases, and 11 bases stayed unmatched. Germline loops: CDR1 GEAIGNYY, CDR2 EKD. The CDR3 is CACDAITGGMYTDKLIF. The CDR3 DNA sequence: TGTGCCTGTGACGCGATTACTGGGGGTATGTACACCGATAAACTCATCTTT.

In regard to this clone: TCRdb's protein, taken from a much larger clone, differs from this DNA's translation at residue 11, likely owing to a read error; the protein displayed comes from the DNA. The rearrangement links TRDV1 to TRDJ1; 8 bases fit TRDD3. V lost 4 bases and J lost 4; bases outside the gene matches: 17. The CDR3 runs 18 residues. Looked up from germline, CDR1 is TSWWSYY and CDR2 is QGS. The CDR3 is CALGVPLPPFTGGDKLIF. DNA for the CDR3: TGTGCTCTTGGGGTCCCACTTCCTCCGTTCACTGGGGGCGATAAACTCATCTTT.

This clone was seen ten or more times. A far larger clone differs by one base, so this is likely a read error. Other nucleotide sequences from this sample produce the same CDR3. The chain employs TRDV1 and TRDJ1; TRDD3 aligns across 8 bases. There are 17 residues in the CDR3. Germline CDR1 is TSWWSYY and CDR2 is QGS. J was trimmed by 2 bases and V by 3 bases; bases with no gene match: 11. CDR3 coding DNA: TGTGCTCTTGGGGAGCGGCCTCCGGGGGATATAACCGATAAACTCATCTTT. Protein sequence: CALGERPPGDITDKLIF.

This clone was seen a few times. A far bigger clonotype differs at one base, so this is likely a read error. Additional DNA sequences in this sample encode the identical CDR3. The CDR3 is CACDVLGDTLTAQLFF. The DNA of the CDR3 is TGTGCCTGTGACGTACTGGGGGATACTTTGACAGCACAACTCTTTTTT. For the V gene the call is TRDV2; the J gene has no call; TRDD3 reflects the table's D call only, with no check against the DNA. The CDR3 loop spans 16 amino acids. CDR1 is GEAIGNYY and CDR2 is EKD in the germline V gene.

This clone is categorized as medium-sized (0.01 to 0.1%). Other DNA sequences from this sample encode an identical CDR3 as well. This chain joins TRDV1 and TRDJ1; D is perhaps TRDD2 or TRDD3 (6 bases each). Trimming removed 0 bases from V and 4 bases from J, with 18 bases in between. Per the germline V gene, CDR1 is TSWWSYY and CDR2 is QGS. This CDR3 has 17 amino acids. Here the CDR3 DNA reads TGTGCTCTTGGGGAACTTCCTACCTGTACTGGGATCGATAAACTCATCTTT. The encoded protein is CALGELPTCTGIDKLIF.

Worth noting for this clone: TCRdb's entry gives the protein of a much larger clone, which mismatches this DNA's translation at residue 9, likely from a read error; the protein reported here is translated from the DNA. The rearrangement uses TRDV1 and TRDJ1; 11 positions agree with TRDD3. The germline V gene encodes CDR1 TSWWSYY and CDR2 QGS. The trim removed 0 bases at V and 1 base at J, leaving 31 bases unmatched. CDR3 length equals 26 residues. This CDR3 reads CALGELVPTLPLLGDNEGAGTDKLIF. CDR3 coding DNA: TGTGCTCTTGGGGAACTGGTCCCAACCCTTCCCTTACTGGGGGATAATGAGGGTGCGGGCACCGATAAACTCATCTTT.

Remarks on this clone: The amino acid sequence in TCRdb belongs to a much larger clone and departs from this DNA's translation at residue 5, likely a sequencing read error; the sequence shown is translated from the DNA. The rearrangement links TRDV1 to TRDJ1; D is tentatively TRDD2 or TRDD3 (7 bases each). With 4 bases removed from V and 7 bases from J, the gap between germline ends came to 31 bases. The CDR3 spans 19 residues. The germline V gene encodes CDR1 TSWWSYY and CDR2 QGS. The CDR3 DNA reads as TGTGCTCTTGGGGGACCCCCCCTTTCCTACGGGGGGATGAGGGGTAAACTCATCTTT. As protein: CALGGPPLSYGGMRGKLIF.

This clone showed up just a few times. A far larger clone lies a single base away; this is likely a read error. Distinct nucleotide sequences in the sample also encode this CDR3. CDR3 sequence (DNA): TGTGCCTGTGACACGAAGTACTACCAGCCGATGTACACCGATAAGCTCATCTTT. Translating it yields CACDTKYYQPMYTDKLIF. V gene assignment gives TRDV2, but the J gene was left uncalled. The CDR3 contains 18 residues. Germline loops: CDR1 GEAIGNYY, CDR2 EKD.

To note about this clone: The protein TCRdb gives is from a much larger clone and does not agree with this DNA's translation at residue 3, likely a read error; the protein shown here comes from the DNA. This sequence joins TRDV2 and TRDJ1, with 10 bases lining up with TRDD3. TCRdb lists no J gene, so it was determined here by aligning the DNA to germline. CDR3 size: 19 residues. Germline values: CDR1 GEAIGNYY, CDR2 EKD. The CDR3 DNA is TGTGCCTATGACTCCGTTTTGATCCCTACTGGGGGATTCACCGATAAACTCATCTTT. Protein sequence: CAYDSVLIPTGGFTDKLIF.

This clone was counted a few times. The protein given by TCRdb reflects a much larger clone and differs at residue 14 from this DNA's translation, likely from a read error; the protein shown is the DNA's translation. The chain couples TRDV1 to TRDJ1, with a weak D call TRDD3 (6 bases). The J gene, left out of TCRdb, was set here by checking the DNA against germline. Germline V gene lookup returns CDR1 TSWWSYY and CDR2 QGS. The CDR3 covers 18 residues. Trimming stripped 2 bases from V and 7 bases from J, with 26 bases between. CDR3 in amino acids: CALGESRVRLGIPGKLIF. The CDR3 nucleotides are TGTGCTCTTGGGGAAAGTCGGGTACGTTTGGGGATTCCCGGTAAACTCATCTTT.